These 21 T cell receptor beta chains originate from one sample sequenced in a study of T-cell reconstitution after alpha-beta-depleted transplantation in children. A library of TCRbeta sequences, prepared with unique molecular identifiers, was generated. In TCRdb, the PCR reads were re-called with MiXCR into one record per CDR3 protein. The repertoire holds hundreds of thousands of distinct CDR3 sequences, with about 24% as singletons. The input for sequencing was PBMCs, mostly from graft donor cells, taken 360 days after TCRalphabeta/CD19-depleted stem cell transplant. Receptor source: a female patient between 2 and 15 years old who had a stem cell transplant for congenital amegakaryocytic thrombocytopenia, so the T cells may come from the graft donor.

DNA for the CDR3: TGTGCCACCAGCAGAACTAGCGGGAGTCCTACCGGGGAGCTGTTTTTT. It codes for CATSRTSGSPTGELFF. The V call is TRBV15, the J call TRBJ2-2, with 11 bases lining up with TRBD2. The junction had 4 bases not matched to a gene; V was cut back by 2 bases and J by 5 bases. This CDR3 spans 16 amino acids. Germline CDR1 reads LNHNV; CDR2 reads YYDKDF (reference sequence).

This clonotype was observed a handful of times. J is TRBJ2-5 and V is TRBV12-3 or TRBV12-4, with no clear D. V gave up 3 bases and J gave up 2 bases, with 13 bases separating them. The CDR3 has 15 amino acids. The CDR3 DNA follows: TGTGCCAGCAGTTTTCTTGTAAGAAATCAAGAGACCCAGTACTTC. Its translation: CASSFLVRNQETQYF.

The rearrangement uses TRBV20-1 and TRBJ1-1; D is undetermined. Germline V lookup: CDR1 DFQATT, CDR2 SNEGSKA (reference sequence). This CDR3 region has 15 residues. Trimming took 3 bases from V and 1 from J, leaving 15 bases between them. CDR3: CSASLGFKKNTEAFF. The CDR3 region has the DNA TGCAGTGCTAGTCTGGGGTTCAAGAAGAACACTGAAGCTTTCTTT.

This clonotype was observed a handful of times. This CDR3 reads CASSLPGLAGGEQFF. Here the CDR3 DNA reads TGTGCCAGCAGTCTACCCGGACTAGCGGGGGGGGAGCAGTTCTTC. V usage is TRBV28 and J usage is TRBJ2-1, with 15 nucleotides matching TRBD2. The CDR3 has 15 amino acids. Looked up from germline, CDR1 is MDHEN and CDR2 is SYDVKM. The V segment lost 5 bases and the J segment 10 bases; nucleotides outside the gene matches: 6.

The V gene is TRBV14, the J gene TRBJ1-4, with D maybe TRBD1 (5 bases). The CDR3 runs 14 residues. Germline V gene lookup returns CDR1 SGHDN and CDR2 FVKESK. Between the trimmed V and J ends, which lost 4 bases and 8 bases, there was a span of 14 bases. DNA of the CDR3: TGTGCCAGCAGCCGCTCCTCTCACAGGGAAAAACTGTTTTTT. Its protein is CASSRSSHREKLFF.

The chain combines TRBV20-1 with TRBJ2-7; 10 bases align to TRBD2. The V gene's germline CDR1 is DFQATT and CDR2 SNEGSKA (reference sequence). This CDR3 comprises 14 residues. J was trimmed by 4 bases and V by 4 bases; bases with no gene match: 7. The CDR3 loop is CSAKSGRGPYEQYF. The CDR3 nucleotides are TGCAGTGCTAAGAGCGGGAGGGGGCCTTACGAGCAGTACTTC.

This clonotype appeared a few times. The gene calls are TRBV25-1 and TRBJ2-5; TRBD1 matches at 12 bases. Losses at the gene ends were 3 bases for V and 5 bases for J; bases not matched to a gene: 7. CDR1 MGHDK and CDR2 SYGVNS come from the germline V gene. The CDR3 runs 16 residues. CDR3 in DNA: TGTGCCAGCAGTGAGAGGGGACAGGGGGCTGGGGAGACCCAGTACTTC. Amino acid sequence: CASSERGQGAGETQYF.

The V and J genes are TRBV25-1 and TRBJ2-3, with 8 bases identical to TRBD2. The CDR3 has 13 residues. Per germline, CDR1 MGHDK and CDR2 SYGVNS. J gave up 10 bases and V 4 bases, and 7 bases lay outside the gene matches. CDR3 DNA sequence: TGTGCCAGCAGTGCCTTGCCGGGGGGGTCGCAGTATTTT. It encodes CASSALPGGSQYF.

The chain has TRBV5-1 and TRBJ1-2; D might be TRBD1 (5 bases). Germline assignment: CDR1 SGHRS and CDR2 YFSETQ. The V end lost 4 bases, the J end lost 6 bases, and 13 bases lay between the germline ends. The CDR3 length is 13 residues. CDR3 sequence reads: CASSTQGDDGYTF. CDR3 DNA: TGCGCCAGCAGCACGCAGGGAGATGATGGCTACACCTTC.

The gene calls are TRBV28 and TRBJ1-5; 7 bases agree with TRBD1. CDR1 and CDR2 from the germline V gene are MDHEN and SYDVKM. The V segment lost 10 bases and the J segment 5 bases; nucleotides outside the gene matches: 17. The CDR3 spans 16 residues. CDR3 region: CAISSDRVTRDQPQHF. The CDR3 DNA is TGTGCCATCTCTTCCGACAGGGTAACAAGGGATCAGCCCCAGCATTTT.

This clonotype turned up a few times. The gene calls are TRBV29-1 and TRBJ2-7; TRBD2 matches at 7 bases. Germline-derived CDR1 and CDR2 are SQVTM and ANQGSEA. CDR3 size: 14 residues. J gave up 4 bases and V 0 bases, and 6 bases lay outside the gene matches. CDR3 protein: CSVEEGGETYEQYF. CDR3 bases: TGCAGCGTTGAAGAGGGAGGGGAAACTTACGAGCAGTACTTC.

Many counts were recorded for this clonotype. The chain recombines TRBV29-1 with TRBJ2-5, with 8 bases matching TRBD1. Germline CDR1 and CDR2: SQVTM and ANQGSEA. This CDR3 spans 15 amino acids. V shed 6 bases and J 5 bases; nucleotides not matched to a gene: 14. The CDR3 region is CSVNTDRGWGETQYF. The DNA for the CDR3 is TGCAGCGTCAACACCGACAGGGGATGGGGTGAGACCCAGTACTTC.

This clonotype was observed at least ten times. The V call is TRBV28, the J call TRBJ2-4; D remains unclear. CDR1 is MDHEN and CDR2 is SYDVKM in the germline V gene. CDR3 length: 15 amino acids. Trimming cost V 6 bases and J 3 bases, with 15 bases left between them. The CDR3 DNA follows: TGTGCCAGCAGGACATCCCCTTTGGACAAAAACATTCAGTACTTC. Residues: CASRTSPLDKNIQYF.

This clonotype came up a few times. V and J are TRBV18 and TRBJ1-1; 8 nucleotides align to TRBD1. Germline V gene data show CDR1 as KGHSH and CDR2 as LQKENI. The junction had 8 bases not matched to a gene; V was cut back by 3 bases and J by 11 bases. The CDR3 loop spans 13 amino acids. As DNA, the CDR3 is TGTGCCAGCTCACCCACTGGACAGGGACTCGCTTTCTTT. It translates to CASSPTGQGLAFF.

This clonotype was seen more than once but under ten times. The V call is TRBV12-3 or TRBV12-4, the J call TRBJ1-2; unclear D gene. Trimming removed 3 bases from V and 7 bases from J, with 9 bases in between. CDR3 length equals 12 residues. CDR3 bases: TGTGCCAGCAGTTTCCGTAGGAGTGGCTACACCTTC. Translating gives CASSFRRSGYTF.

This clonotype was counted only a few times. The chain's CDR3 is CASRNSGNTIYF. In nucleotides, the CDR3 is TGTGCCAGCAGAAACAGTGGAAACACCATATATTTT. V gene TRBV6-5 combines with J gene TRBJ1-3; D remains ambiguous. This CDR3 region has 12 residues. From germline, CDR1 is MNHEY and CDR2 SVGAGI. Trimming removed 6 bases from V and 3 bases from J, with 6 bases in between.

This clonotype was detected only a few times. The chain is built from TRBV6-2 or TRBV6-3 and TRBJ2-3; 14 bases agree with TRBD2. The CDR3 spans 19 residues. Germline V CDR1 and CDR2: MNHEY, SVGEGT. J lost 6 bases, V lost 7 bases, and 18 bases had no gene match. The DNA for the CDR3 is TGTGCCAGCACCCCCGGACTAGCGGGAGGTCAAACCGGATGGGATACGCAGTATTTT. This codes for CASTPGLAGGQTGWDTQYF.

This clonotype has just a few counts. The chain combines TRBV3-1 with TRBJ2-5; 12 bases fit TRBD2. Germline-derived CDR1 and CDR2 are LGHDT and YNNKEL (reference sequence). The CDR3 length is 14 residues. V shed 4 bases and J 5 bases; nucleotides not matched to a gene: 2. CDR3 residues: CASSPLAGGETQYF. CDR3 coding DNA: TGTGCCAGCAGCCCCCTAGCGGGAGGGGAGACCCAGTACTTC.

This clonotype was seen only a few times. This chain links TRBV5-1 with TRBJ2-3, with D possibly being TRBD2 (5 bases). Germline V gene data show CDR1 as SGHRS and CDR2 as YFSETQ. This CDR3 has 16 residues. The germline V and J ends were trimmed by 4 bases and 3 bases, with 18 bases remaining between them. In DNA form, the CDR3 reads TGCGCCAGCAGCCCTACGGGGAGAGGGTTAACAGATACGCAGTATTTT. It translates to CASSPTGRGLTDTQYF.

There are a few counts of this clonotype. CDR3 in amino acids: CASSFTLGVGPYEQYF. The CDR3 region has the DNA TGTGCCAGCAGTTTCACGTTAGGGGTGGGTCCCTACGAGCAGTACTTC. The chain combines TRBV27 with TRBJ2-7, with D possibly matching TRBD1 (5 bases). V lost 3 bases and J 2 bases, leaving 17 bases between the germline ends. CDR3 length: 16 residues. The germline V gene encodes CDR1 MNHEY and CDR2 SMNVEV (reference sequence).

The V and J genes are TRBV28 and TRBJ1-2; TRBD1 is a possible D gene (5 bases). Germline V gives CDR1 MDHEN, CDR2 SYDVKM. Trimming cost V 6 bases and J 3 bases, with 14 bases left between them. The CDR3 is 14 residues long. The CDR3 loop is CASRMALGDYGYTF. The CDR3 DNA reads TGTGCCAGCAGGATGGCCCTGGGGGACTATGGCTACACCTTC.